The next 30 T cell receptor beta chains were all read from a single sample in a study of radiation and T cells in renal cell carcinoma. Treatment defined: 15 Gy SBRT to primary tumor, nephrectomy 4 weeks later. Some clones are missing from TCRdb's copy, which holds only in-frame ones; the method was immunoSEQ multiplex PCR. The data show 18,000 or so clones, 55% seen once. The specimen comprised tumor tissue, sampled from a patient whose treatment included radiotherapy and nephrectomy. The receptor source for this set is a man aged 45-65 years with renal cell carcinoma.

The chain combines TRBV9 with TRBJ2-1; D is perhaps TRBD1 (6 bases). V was trimmed by 2 bases and J by 5 bases, leaving 14 bases between them. The CDR3 totals 15 residues. In germline, CDR1 is SGDLS, CDR2 YYNGEE. The CDR3 nucleotides are TGTGCCAGCAGCGTCGATCAGGGGTTCCACAATGAGCAGTTCTTC. Protein: CASSVDQGFHNEQFF.

The J gene is TRBJ1-2, the V gene TRBV6-6; a possible D gene is TRBD1 (6 bases). The CDR3 loop spans 13 amino acids. Trimming cost V 5 bases and J 5 bases, with 12 bases left between them. CDR1 and CDR2 (germline): MNHNY, SVGAGI (reference sequence). In DNA, the CDR3 is TGTGCCAGCAGTCTGACAGGTGTTTATGGCTACACCTTC. Amino acids: CASSLTGVYGYTF.

V and J are TRBV30 and TRBJ2-5, with TRBD2 matching 10 bases. CDR1 and CDR2 (germline): GTSNPN, SVGIG (reference sequence). V gave up 0 bases and J gave up 5 bases; unmatched junction bases: 3. The CDR3 is made up of 14 amino acids. Here the CDR3 reads CAWSVLAGSETQYF. The CDR3, as DNA: TGTGCCTGGAGTGTACTAGCGGGGTCGGAGACCCAGTACTTC. Filled out from reference TRBV30 and TRBJ2-5, the complete variable domain reads SQTIHQWPATLVQPVGSPLSLECTVEGTSNPNLYWYRQAAGRGLQLLFYSVGIGQISSEVPQNLSASRPQDRQFILSSKKLLLSDSGFYLCAWSVLAGSETQYFGPGTRLLVL.

This clone was observed a few times. The chain is built from TRBV27 and TRBJ2-1; 10 nucleotides line up with TRBD2. From germline, CDR1 is MNHEY and CDR2 SMNVEV (reference sequence). V shed 5 bases, J shed 5 bases, and the junction held 3 bases outside the gene matches. This CDR3 has 14 amino acids. The CDR3 region is CASSRLAGDNEQFF. CDR3 coding DNA: TGTGCCAGCAGTCGACTAGCGGGTGACAATGAGCAGTTCTTC.

V is TRBV6-1 and J is TRBJ2-1, with 8 bases identical to TRBD2. With 7 bases clipped from V and 7 bases from J, the junction kept 9 bases outside the gene matches. The germline V gene has CDR1 MNHNS and CDR2 SASEGT. The CDR3 totals 14 residues. CDR3 DNA: TGTGCCAGCATCTCCGGACTAGCAGGTAATGAGCAGTTCTTC. It translates to CASISGLAGNEQFF.

The J gene is TRBJ1-1, the V gene TRBV15, with no clear D. This CDR3 spans 14 amino acids. The V end was cut by 1 base, the J end by 0 bases, with 6 bases between. The germline V gene has CDR1 LNHNV and CDR2 YYDKDF (reference sequence). The CDR3: CATSRVTLNTEAFF. The CDR3 region has the DNA TGTGCCACCAGCAGAGTCACGTTGAACACTGAAGCTTTCTTT.

V usage is TRBV30 and J usage is TRBJ1-6; 7 bases are a match to TRBD1. This CDR3 comprises 15 residues. Germline-derived CDR1 and CDR2 are GTSNPN and SVGIG (reference sequence). The ends lost 8 bases at V and 0 bases at J; junction bases unmatched: 7. CDR3 DNA sequence: TGTGCCGGAAAACAGGGGAGCTCCTATAATTCACCCCTCCACTTT. Translating it yields CAGKQGSSYNSPLHF.

This clone was observed at least ten times. One end of the junction is discordant with germline, which a read error may explain. V usage is TRBV7-7 and J usage is TRBJ1-6; 9 positions agree with TRBD1. The CDR3 is 14 residues long. Germline V gene sequence: CDR1 SSHAT, CDR2 FNYEAQ (reference sequence). The CDR3 is CASSFGQGISPLHF. DNA for the CDR3: TGTGCTAGCAGCTTTGGACAGGGGATTTCACCCCTCCACTTT.

The chain joins TRBV7-9 to TRBJ2-5; maybe TRBD2 (6 bases). Trimming shortened V by 5 bases and J by 5 bases, and 12 bases separated the two germline ends. Germline values: CDR1 SEHNR, CDR2 FQNEAQ (reference sequence). The CDR3 spans 13 residues. The CDR3 DNA reads as TGTGCCAGCAGCGCGGTTGGAGGGGAGACCCAGTACTTC. Protein product: CASSAVGGETQYF.

In this sample, this clone turned up once. The chain couples TRBV9 to TRBJ2-1; the D gene is possibly TRBD2 (6 bases). The CDR3 runs to 15 residues. Per germline, CDR1 SGDLS and CDR2 YYNGEE. V was cut by 0 bases and J by 10 bases, with 17 bases left in between. CDR3 in amino acids: CASSVGSGSEGEQFF. DNA of the CDR3: TGTGCCAGCAGCGTAGGGAGCGGGTCGGAGGGGGAGCAGTTCTTC.

This chain links TRBV19 with TRBJ2-1; 7 bases align to TRBD1. The CDR3 sequence is 15 residues long. The germline V gene encodes CDR1 LNHDA and CDR2 SQIVND (reference sequence). V shed 2 bases, J shed 2 bases, and the junction held 3 bases outside the gene matches. The CDR3 nucleotides are TGTGCCAGTAGTATAACAACAGGGGCCTACAATGAGCAGTTCTTC. Translation gives CASSITTGAYNEQFF.

The rearrangement links TRBV5-1 to TRBJ2-3, with unresolved D. There are 16 residues in the CDR3. In germline, CDR1 is SGHRS, CDR2 YFSETQ. Trimming removed 0 bases from V and 0 bases from J, with 11 bases in between. The CDR3 DNA reads TGCGCCAGCAGCTTGGAACCAAACCCTAGCACAGATACGCAGTATTTT. Protein sequence: CASSLEPNPSTDTQYF.

Points on this clone: Because the CDR3's place on the DNA is in doubt, the DNA is left out and the CDR3 is given as listed by TCRdb. The chain is built from TRBV11-2 and TRBJ2-5; the table's D call, TRBD2, has no DNA check behind it. Germline lookup yields CDR1 SGHAT and CDR2 FQNNGV. The CDR3 comprises 13 residues, both ends counted. The CDR3 here is CASSLSLRETQYF.

This clone is termed medium-sized. The chain is built from TRBV30 and TRBJ2-3; 13 nucleotides align to TRBD2. The CDR3 runs to 18 residues. CDR1 and CDR2 (germline): GTSNPN, SVGIG (reference sequence). After removal of 1 base from V and 1 base from J, the junction contained 8 bases not matched to a gene. In DNA form, the CDR3 reads TGTGCCTGGAGTGAGGTCCCCGGACTAGCGGGGGGCACAGATACGCAGTATTTT. This gives the protein CAWSEVPGLAGGTDTQYF.

As for this clone: Sequence at one end of the junction differs from germline and may be a read error. The chain uses TRBV2 and TRBJ2-1, with TRBD2 identical over 8 bases. The CDR3 has 17 amino acids. Germline V lookup: CDR1 SNHLY, CDR2 FYNNEI. CDR3 sequence (DNA): TGTGCCAGCAGCGAAGCTGTCTGGGCGGGGGGCCCCGTTGAGCAGTTCTTC. It specifies CASSEAVWAGGPVEQFF.

The rearrangement joins TRBV5-1 to TRBJ2-1; TRBD2 matches 8 bases. J gave up 4 bases and V 7 bases, and 7 bases lay outside the gene matches. Germline V gene lookup returns CDR1 SGHRS and CDR2 YFSETQ. This CDR3 is 14 amino acids long. DNA of the CDR3: TGCGCCAGCCTAGGAACTAGCGGATACAATGAGCAGTTCTTC. Its protein product is CASLGTSGYNEQFF.

This rearrangement joins TRBV10-3 to TRBJ1-5; a weak D match, TRBD1 (6 bases). The CDR3 is 15 amino acids. V lost 0 bases and J 0 bases, leaving 6 bases between the germline ends. Germline CDR1 reads ENHRY; CDR2 reads SYGVKD. CDR3 region: CAISESTGSNQPQHF. For the CDR3, the DNA is TGTGCCATCAGTGAGTCGACAGGTAGCAATCAGCCCCAGCATTTT.

This clone was observed at least ten times. This sample also contains other DNA sequences that code for the same CDR3. J is TRBJ1-2 and V is TRBV5-1; D gene uncertain. The CDR3 loop spans 14 amino acids. V lost 0 bases and J lost 1, with 7 bases in between. CDR1 is SGHRS and CDR2 is YFSETQ in the germline V gene. The CDR3 spells CASSLGTDNYGYTF. CDR3 in DNA: TGCGCCAGCAGCTTGGGGACGGATAACTATGGCTACACCTTC.

The V gene is TRBV9, the J gene TRBJ1-1; D gene ambiguous. The germline gives CDR1 SGDLS, CDR2 YYNGEE. Trimming removed 0 bases at V and 0 bases at J, with 6 bases between. The CDR3 consists of 14 residues. The CDR3 region is CASSVGQLNTEAFF. CDR3 bases: TGTGCCAGCAGCGTAGGCCAGCTGAACACTGAAGCTTTCTTT.

The chain combines TRBV27 with TRBJ2-7, with 8 nucleotides matching TRBD2. This CDR3 comprises 16 residues. J gave up 5 bases and V 5 bases, and 14 bases lay outside the gene matches. Germline V gene data show CDR1 as MNHEY and CDR2 as SMNVEV (reference sequence). The CDR3 nucleotides read TGTGCCAGCAGTAAAACGGGACTAGTTGGGGTCAACGAGCAGTACTTC. Amino acids: CASSKTGLVGVNEQYF.

The rearrangement uses TRBV6-6 and TRBJ2-3, with D uncertain. The V gene's germline CDR1 is MNHNY and CDR2 SVGAGI (reference sequence). The CDR3 contains 11 residues. Trimming took off 4 bases at V and 7 bases at J, with 6 bases between the two ends. The CDR3 nucleotides read TGTGCCAGCAGTTCGGGCAATACGCAGTATTTT. Protein sequence: CASSSGNTQYF.

The rearrangement links TRBV5-1 to TRBJ2-2; 9 nucleotides match TRBD2. J lost 6 bases, V lost 0 bases, and 3 bases had no gene match. Germline V gives CDR1 SGHRS, CDR2 YFSETQ. CDR3 length equals 15 residues. The CDR3 coding sequence is TGCGCCAGCAGCTTGGCTCTAGCGGGACCCGGGGAGCTGTTTTTT. Protein: CASSLALAGPGELFF.

This clone showed up just a few times. The V call is TRBV19, the J call TRBJ2-1; TRBD2 matches at 9 bases. The CDR3 has 15 amino acids. Trimming at V came to 5 bases and at J to 7 bases, leaving 9 bases not matched to a gene. Germline assignment: CDR1 LNHDA and CDR2 SQIVND (reference sequence). In DNA, the CDR3 is TGTGCCAGTAGTTGGACTAGCGAGACTTTGAATGAGCAGTTCTTC. This gives the protein CASSWTSETLNEQFF.

The genes are TRBV28 and TRBJ2-1; no definite D call. V was pared by 5 bases and J by 4 bases, with 3 bases between. This CDR3 has 11 residues. Germline V lookup: CDR1 MDHEN, CDR2 SYDVKM. CDR3 protein: CASSTYNEQFF. CDR3 nucleotides: TGTGCCAGCAGTACGTACAATGAGCAGTTCTTC.

The chain uses TRBV4-1 and TRBJ2-6; D is uncertain. With 0 bases removed from V and 4 bases from J, the gap between germline ends came to 7 bases. The V gene's germline CDR1 is MGHRA and CDR2 YSYEKL. The CDR3 loop spans 15 amino acids. Here the CDR3 DNA reads TGCGCCAGCAGCCAAGAAGGGTACGGGGCCAACGTCCTGACTTTC. Its translation: CASSQEGYGANVLTF.

V gene TRBV29-1 combines with J gene TRBJ1-2; the D is unclear. V lost 4 bases to trimming and J lost 2 bases, with 11 bases between them. The germline V gene encodes CDR1 SQVTM and CDR2 ANQGSEA. The CDR3 contains 13 residues. The CDR3 DNA is TGCAGCGTTGGGAGTCAGAGGAACTATGGCTACACCTTC. Residues: CSVGSQRNYGYTF.

The chain carries TRBV21-1 and TRBJ1-5. TRBV21-1 is an annotated pseudogene. CDR3 length: 16 amino acids. The CDR3 DNA is TGTGCCAGCAGCAAATCCGGGGATTCCCGCAATCAGCCCCAGCATTTT. Amino acids: CASSKSGDSRNQPQHF.

This clone was recorded a few times. The rearrangement uses TRBV9 and TRBJ2-1, with 8 bases lining up with TRBD2. Germline CDR1 is SGDLS and CDR2 is YYNGEE. J gave up 4 bases and V 4 bases, and 19 bases lay outside the gene matches. This CDR3 comprises 19 residues. The CDR3, as DNA: TGTGCCAGCAGCCCAGATCCCGGGACTAGGGGGTCCTCATACAATGAGCAGTTCTTC. Amino acid sequence: CASSPDPGTRGSSYNEQFF. The entire variable domain, with the rest obtained from reference TRBV9 and TRBJ2-1, is as follows: DSGVTQTPKHLITATGQRVTLRCSPRSGDLSVYWYQQSLDQGLQFLIQYYNGEERAKGNILERFSAQQFPDLHSELNLSSLELGDSALYFCASSPDPGTRGSSYNEQFFGPGTRLTVL.

The gene calls are TRBV29-1 and TRBJ2-5, with a tentative D call TRBD2 (5 bases). The CDR3 is 13 residues long. V was clipped by 4 bases and J by 3 bases, with 12 bases between them. Germline values: CDR1 SQVTM, CDR2 ANQGSEA. The CDR3 nucleotides read TGCAGCGTTGTTTCCCTAGCCGAAGAGACCCAGTACTTC. Its protein is CSVVSLAEETQYF.

This rearrangement joins TRBV6-6 to TRBJ1-2; D remains ambiguous. V lost 2 bases and J lost 3, with 13 bases in between. CDR1 and CDR2 from the germline V gene are MNHNY and SVGAGI (reference sequence). This CDR3 comprises 15 residues. CDR3 sequence: CASSYLEVADYGYTF. The CDR3, as DNA: TGTGCCAGCAGTTACCTCGAGGTGGCGGACTATGGCTACACCTTC.